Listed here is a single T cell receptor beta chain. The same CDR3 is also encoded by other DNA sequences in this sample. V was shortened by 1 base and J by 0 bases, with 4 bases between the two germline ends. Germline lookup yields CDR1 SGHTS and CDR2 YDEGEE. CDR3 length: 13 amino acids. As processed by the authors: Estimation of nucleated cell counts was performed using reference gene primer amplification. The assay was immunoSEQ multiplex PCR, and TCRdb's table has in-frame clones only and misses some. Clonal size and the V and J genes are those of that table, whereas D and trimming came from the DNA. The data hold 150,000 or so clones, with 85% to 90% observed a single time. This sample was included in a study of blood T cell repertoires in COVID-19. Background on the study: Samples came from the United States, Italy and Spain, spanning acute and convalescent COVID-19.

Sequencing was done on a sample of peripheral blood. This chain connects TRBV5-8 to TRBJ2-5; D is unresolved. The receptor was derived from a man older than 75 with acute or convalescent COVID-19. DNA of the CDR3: TGTGCCAGCAGCTTGACTAACCAAGAGACCCAGTACTTC. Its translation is CASSLTNQETQYF.